Listed below are T cell receptor beta chains from one sample, sequenced in a study of tumor and adjacent non-tumor tissue in lung cancer. From the multiplex PCR reads, TCRdb called clonotypes with MiXCR, one entry per CDR3 protein. In the table there are over 110,000 distinct CDR3 sequences, approximately 70% of which are singletons. The source material was lung tumor tissue. The source of these receptors is a man aged 55 to 70 with small cell lung cancer. CDR3s include the opening cysteine and the closing phenylalanine or tryptophan. The D gene is left open where the match is weak. Where a row states a size, it is once, few, many or the class of an expanded clone; other rows omit it.

D | size | J | V | CDR3 | DNA
- | once | TRBJ2-7 | TRBV11-2 | CVSSLASGDSYEHYF | TGTGTCAGCAGCTTAGCTTCTGGCGACTCCTACGAGCACTACTTC
- | few | TRBJ2-2 | TRBV20-1 | CSAPRVNTGELFF | TGCAGTGCTCCCAGAGTGAACACCGGGGAGCTGTTTTTT
- | - | TRBJ2-7 | TRBV10-3 | CAISSPSYKQYF | TGTGCCATCAGTAGTCCCAGTTACAAGCAGTACTTC
- | - | TRBJ2-5 | TRBV11-2 | CASSLEVEALETQYF | TGTGCCAGCAGCTTAGAGGTTGAGGCTTTGGAGACACAGTACTTC
TRBD1 | - | TRBJ1-2 | TRBV4-1 | CASCPSGQGAGGYTF | TGCGCCAGCTGCCCATCAGGACAGGGGGCGGGTGGCTACACCTTC
- | - | TRBJ1-3 | TRBV5-4 | CASSDPSGDSKYTIYF | TGTGCCAGCAGCGATCCCTCAGGGGATTCGAAATACACCATATATTTT
TRBD2 | - | TRBJ2-3 | TRBV7-3 | CASSHGLVNTQYF | TGTGCCAGCAGTCACGGACTAGTCAATACGCAGTATTTT
TRBD1 | once | TRBJ2-3 | TRBV6-6 | CANRNWDRGPDTQYF | TGTGCCAACAGGAACTGGGACAGGGGGCCCGATACGCAGTATTTT
- | - | TRBJ2-6 | TRBV5-4 | CASSRLASGANVLIF | TGTGCCAGCAGTCGGTTAGCCTCTGGGGCCAACGTCCTGATTTTC
- | many | TRBJ1-2 | TRBV6-2/TRBV6-3 | CASSSPLRYGYTF | TGTGCCAGCAGTTCCCCCTTGAGGTATGGCTACACCTTC
- | - | TRBJ2-7 | TRBV4-2 | CANSQPDREGDEQYF | TGTGCAAACAGCCAACCCGACAGGGAGGGCGACGAGCAGTACTTC
TRBD2 | few | TRBJ2-1 | TRBV20-1 | CSALGGVSYNEQFF | TGCAGTGCCCTTGGGGGGGTCTCCTACAATGAGCAGTTCTTC
- | - | TRBJ2-3 | TRBV11-2 | CTSSSPQPDTQYF | TGTACCAGCAGCTCCCCCCAGCCAGATACGCAGTATTTT
TRBD2 | - | TRBJ2-1 | TRBV20-1 | CSARVEAGTRSHNEQFF | TGCAGTGCTAGAGTGGAAGCTGGGACTAGGAGTCACAATGAGCAGTTCTTC
- | - | TRBJ1-1 | TRBV11-1 | CASSVRPNTEAFF | TGTGCCAGCAGTGTACGCCCGAACACTGAAGCTTTCTTT
- | many | TRBJ2-1 | TRBV6-1 | CASLQPTYNEQFF | TGTGCCAGCCTCCAACCGACATACAATGAGCAGTTCTTC
- | medium-sized | TRBJ2-7 | TRBV20-1 | CSAYSGSSYEQYF | TGCAGTGCGTATAGCGGTAGCTCCTACGAGCAGTACTTC
- | once | TRBJ1-6 | TRBV12-3/TRBV12-4 | CTSRSLSGSPLHF | TGTACCAGCAGGAGTTTGAGTGGTTCACCCCTCCACTTT
TRBD1 | - | TRBJ1-1 | TRBV6-5 | CAAHRETGTEAFF | TGTGCCGCCCACCGGGAGACAGGGACTGAAGCTTTCTTT
- | medium-sized | TRBJ2-3 | TRBV20-1 | CSAGWGPDTQYF | TGCAGTGCGGGATGGGGGCCAGATACGCAGTATTTT
- | once | TRBJ1-5 | TRBV6-1 | CVSSGDQPQHF | TGTGTCAGCAGTGGAGATCAGCCCCAGCATTTT
- | - | TRBJ1-2 | TRBV20-1 | CIARGLPGGYTF | TGCATTGCTAGGGGTCTCCCAGGCGGCTACACCTTC
TRBD2 | - | TRBJ2-1 | TRBV11-1 | CANSPGLAGFDEQFF | TGTGCCAACAGCCCTGGACTAGCGGGATTCGATGAGCAGTTCTTC
TRBD2 | - | TRBJ2-1 | TRBV12-3/TRBV12-4 | CASSQLSGTSWATF | TGTGCCAGCAGCCAACTCTCCGGGACTAGCTGGGCCACCTTC
TRBD2 | many | TRBJ2-7 | TRBV7-2 | CASSAQGGGYEQYF | TGTGCCAGCAGCGCCCAGGGCGGGGGCTACGAGCAGTACTTC
- | - | TRBJ2-2 | TRBV27 | CASSYDCHTGELFF | TGTGCCAGCAGTTATGACTGTCACACCGGGGAGCTATTTTTT
- | - | TRBJ1-1 | TRBV12-3/TRBV12-4 | CASSLNQGTEASF | TGTGCCAGCAGCCTCAATCAGGGGACTGAAGCTTCCTTT
- | - | TRBJ2-3 | TRBV11-2 | CASSFGTDTHYF | TGTGCCAGCAGCTTCGGCACTGATACGCACTATTTT